Below, one T cell receptor (beta chain) is given with its context. The sample belongs to a study of PD-1 and CTLA-4 blockade in melanoma. Germline values: CDR1 LGHDT, CDR2 YNNKEL (reference sequence). The length of the CDR3 is 13 residues. V shed 7 bases and J shed 7 bases, with 14 bases lying between them. Repertoires were generated with immunoSEQ multiplex PCR, while TCRdb's copy carries only in-frame clones and drops some. The table includes 7,000 to 9,000 clones, over 70% detected once. The chain employs TRBV3-1 (or the pseudogene TRBV3-2) and TRBJ2-1; D is undetermined. The sequence was collected from a human donor with melanoma. Sequenced here: CD8+ T cells from peripheral blood, sampled before anti-PD-1 treatment. CDR3 protein: CASIDQTRNEQFF. The CDR3 coding sequence is TGTGCCAGCATCGACCAAACTCGGAATGAGCAGTTCTTC.